A selection of T cell receptor beta chains follows, all from one sample in a study of response to subunit inactivated influenza vaccine. TCRdb called the RT-PCR reads again in MiXCR, with one record for every CDR3 protein. This table holds under 750,000 distinct CDR3 sequences, 10% to 15% found once. The source was PBMCs from blood, collected on the day of vaccination. The receptors originated from a man aged 45-60 years who received an inactivated influenza vaccine. The CDR3 runs from the conserved cysteine through the conserved F or W. Each record gives: J gene, V gene, CDR3 protein.

TRBJ2-3 TRBV20-1 CSASQTGTGSKGIADTQYF
TRBJ2-1 TRBV7-9 CASSHTSGAYNEQFF
TRBJ2-5 TRBV15 CATSRETSGGSGTQYF
TRBJ2-1 TRBV28 CASSPDRLAGHNEQFF
TRBJ2-7 TRBV29-1 CSVKQGSRSYEQYF
TRBJ1-2 TRBV29-1 CSAGQLEVTF
TRBJ2-4 TRBV11-2 CASSPEGLAGAVAKNIQYF
TRBJ2-5 TRBV29-1 CSVAPNRETQYF
TRBJ1-2 TRBV7-9 CSSSQLDRSYTF
TRBJ2-7 TRBV20-1 CSVGAQLKTLEQYF
TRBJ2-1 TRBV4-2 CASSQVFDRGAVF
TRBJ1-1 TRBV18 CASSPPTSVGIF
TRBJ1-3 TRBV7-2 CASSYGQAGNTIYF
TRBJ2-1 TRBV14 CASSQAEEQFF
TRBJ1-1 TRBV5-1 CASSLSGTTEAFF
TRBJ2-1 TRBV28 CASSFGRLAGGHNEQFF
TRBJ2-1 TRBV29-1 CSVGGAPYNEQFF
TRBJ2-2 TRBV20-1 CSARVFLGPKAGELFF
TRBJ2-4 TRBV28 CASRPLAGLAKNIQYF
TRBJ1-2 TRBV18 CASSPGYVDGYTF
TRBJ2-7 TRBV5-1 CASRKRTGINEQYF
TRBJ2-7 TRBV5-4 CASSFMESLSSYEQYF
TRBJ2-1 TRBV24-1 CATSDLRPTSGGRHEQFF
TRBJ1-5 TRBV12-3/TRBV12-4 CASSLALNRDHNQPQHF
TRBJ2-7 TRBV6-1 CASSISGRVNEQYF
TRBJ1-2 TRBV7-9 CASSDQAVDYGYTF
TRBJ2-5 TRBV12-3/TRBV12-4 CASSPLGSAEETQYF
TRBJ2-1 TRBV6-2/TRBV6-3 CASSPLGGGGNEQFF
TRBJ2-7 TRBV27 CASSPAVDGYEQYF
TRBJ2-5 TRBV10-3 CAIGRERETQYF
TRBJ2-1 TRBV12-3/TRBV12-4 CASSLLFPGQGGGIDLNEQFF
TRBJ2-7 TRBV7-2 CASSAQLATNYEQYF
TRBJ2-7 TRBV28 CASRTFTGNYEQYF